The 18 T cell receptor beta chains below were found in one sample sequenced in a study of cytomegalovirus exposure and HLA in healthy donors. Both 60 Vbeta primers and 13 Jbeta primers went into the PCR. The protocol was immunoSEQ multiplex PCR, while the TCRdb copy is restricted to in-frame clones and leaves out a portion. The data show 150,000 to 200,000 clones, roughly 68% seen once. Sequenced: PBMCs. The receptors here all came from a man under 40 in good health and CMV-seropositive.

This clone has a single count. V gene TRBV27 combines with J gene TRBJ1-1; 8 nucleotides line up with TRBD1. The CDR3 is 15 amino acids. V gave up 5 bases and J gave up 4 bases; unmatched junction bases: 9. CDR1 is MNHEY and CDR2 is SMNVEV in the germline V gene (reference sequence). CDR3: CASSNGQGVSTEAFF. The CDR3 bases are TGTGCCAGCAGTAACGGACAGGGAGTTTCCACTGAAGCTTTCTTT.

V usage is TRBV9 and J usage is TRBJ1-2; D is perhaps TRBD1 (6 bases). The CDR3 contains 14 residues. Germline CDR1 is SGDLS and CDR2 is YYNGEE. V lost 0 bases and J lost 6, with 12 bases in between. The CDR3 protein is CASSVVWGGHGYTF. Written as DNA, the CDR3 is TGTGCCAGCAGCGTAGTTTGGGGGGGCCATGGCTACACCTTC.

J is TRBJ1-1 and V is TRBV19, with D possibly TRBD1 on 5 matching bases. The length of the CDR3 is 12 residues. Per the germline V gene, CDR1 is LNHDA and CDR2 is SQIVND (reference sequence). V lost 10 bases to trimming and J lost 2 bases, with 11 bases between them. Here the CDR3 DNA reads TGTGCCAAACGCGACAGCAACACTGAAGCTTTCTTT. Encoded protein: CAKRDSNTEAFF.

This chain joins TRBV4-2 and TRBJ1-4; weak D call: TRBD1 (6 bases). There are 13 residues in the CDR3. V was shortened by 3 bases and J by 6 bases, with 8 bases between the two germline ends. Per germline, CDR1 LGHNA and CDR2 YNFKEQ. The CDR3 DNA sequence: TGTGCCAGCAGCCAGGGGGCTGATGAAAAACTGTTTTTT. Translating it yields CASSQGADEKLFF.

This clone has just one count. This rearrangement joins TRBV19 to TRBJ1-4; D possibly corresponds to TRBD1 (6 bases). The CDR3 is made up of 15 amino acids. Germline V gene sequence: CDR1 LNHDA, CDR2 SQIVND (reference sequence). V dropped 4 bases and J dropped 3 bases, with 12 bases sitting between them. The CDR3 protein is CASSKGGNPNEKLFF. CDR3 nucleotide sequence: TGTGCCAGTAGTAAAGGGGGAAACCCTAATGAAAAACTGTTTTTT. Complete variable domain (other parts from reference TRBV19 and TRBJ1-4): DGGITQSPKYLFRKEGQNVTLSCEQNLNHDAMYWYRQDPGQGLRLIYYSQIVNDFQKGDIAEGYSVSREKKESFPLTVTSAQKNPTAFYLCASSKGGNPNEKLFFGSGTQLSVL.

The chain uses TRBV9 and TRBJ1-1; unclear D gene. V was cut by 0 bases and J by 0 bases, with 9 bases left in between. The CDR3 has 15 amino acids. Per germline, CDR1 SGDLS and CDR2 YYNGEE. CDR3 residues: CASSVGATLNTEAFF. CDR3 sequence (DNA): TGTGCCAGCAGCGTAGGAGCAACCCTGAACACTGAAGCTTTCTTT. Complete variable domain (other parts from reference TRBV9 and TRBJ1-1): DSGVTQTPKHLITATGQRVTLRCSPRSGDLSVYWYQQSLDQGLQFLIQYYNGEERAKGNILERFSAQQFPDLHSELNLSSLELGDSALYFCASSVGATLNTEAFFGQGTRLTVV.

This clone was picked up a small number of times. The chain uses TRBV6-5 and TRBJ2-7, with 9 bases aligning to TRBD2. With V trimmed by 2 bases and J by 1 base, 6 bases remained unmatched. The CDR3 spans 16 residues. The germline CDR1 and CDR2 sequences are MNHEY and SVGAGI. The CDR3 sequence is CASSYILAGASYEQYF. As DNA, the CDR3 is TGTGCCAGCAGTTACATCTTAGCGGGAGCGTCCTACGAGCAGTACTTC.

The CDR3 region has the DNA TGTGCCAGCAGCAACCGCGGGGGGGTAGCGGGTGGCTACACCTTC. Amino acid sequence: CASSNRGGVAGGYTF. The gene calls are TRBV21-1 and TRBJ1-2. TRBV21-1 is recorded as a pseudogene. The CDR3 spans 15 residues.

The chain couples TRBV29-1 to TRBJ1-2; 10 nucleotides line up with TRBD1. Trimming removed 4 bases from V and 8 bases from J; junction bases left unmatched: 4. The germline gives CDR1 SQVTM, CDR2 ANQGSEA. The CDR3 is 12 residues long. The CDR3 nucleotides are TGCAGCGTTGGACAGGGGGCGTGGGGCTACACCTTC. It encodes CSVGQGAWGYTF.

The chain joins TRBV28 to TRBJ1-1; D gene uncertain. The germline gives CDR1 MDHEN, CDR2 SYDVKM. The CDR3 runs to 14 residues. The V end lost 5 bases, the J end lost 0 bases, and 10 bases lay between the germline ends. The CDR3 nucleotides read TGTGCCAGCAGTCCTCCCGGGGTGAACACTGAAGCTTTCTTT. Amino acids: CASSPPGVNTEAFF. Drawing the rest from reference TRBV28 and TRBJ1-1, the complete variable domain is DVKVTQSSRYLVKRTGEKVFLECVQDMDHENMFWYRQDPGLGLRLIYFSYDVKMKEKGDIPEGYSVSREKKERFSLILESASTNQTSMYLCASSPPGVNTEAFFGQGTRLTVV.

The chain uses TRBV30 and TRBJ1-6, with a weak D call TRBD1 (5 bases). The CDR3 runs to 14 residues. V lost 2 bases, J lost 9 bases, and 14 bases lay in between. CDR1 and CDR2 (germline): GTSNPN, SVGIG (reference sequence). The CDR3 sequence: CAWSSGMGGSPLHF. CDR3 DNA: TGTGCCTGGAGTTCGGGTATGGGGGGTTCACCCCTCCACTTT.

J is TRBJ2-5 and V is TRBV2; 7 nucleotides agree with TRBD2. V gave up 7 bases and J gave up 4 bases; unmatched junction bases: 18. Germline lookup yields CDR1 SNHLY and CDR2 FYNNEI. The CDR3 runs to 17 residues. CDR3 in DNA: TGTGCCAGCACCGAAGGTCCTAGCGGCCCTTTGAGAGAGACCCAGTACTTC. It codes for CASTEGPSGPLRETQYF.

The chain carries TRBV12-5 and TRBJ1-5, with D maybe TRBD1 (6 bases). The CDR3 is 14 residues long. V dropped 5 bases and J dropped 5 bases, with 13 bases sitting between them. Germline lookup yields CDR1 LGHNT and CDR2 FRNRAP. CDR3 nucleotides: TGTGCTAGTGGTCGAATTTCAGGGGATCAGCCCCAGCATTTT. Translation: CASGRISGDQPQHF.

This chain connects TRBV10-2 to TRBJ2-7; TRBD1 matches 7 bases. After removal of 7 bases from V and 1 base from J, the junction contained 10 bases not matched to a gene. This CDR3 has 15 residues. CDR1 and CDR2 from the germline V gene are WSHSY and SAAADI. CDR3: CASKSGQMESYEQYF. CDR3 nucleotide sequence: TGCGCCAGCAAATCGGGACAGATGGAGTCCTACGAGCAGTACTTC.

In this sample, this clone turned up once. This chain connects TRBV29-1 to TRBJ2-5; D may be TRBD1 (6 bases). The ends were cut back, 4 bases at V and 2 bases at J, with 8 bases in the middle. The CDR3 is 12 residues long. Germline CDR1 and CDR2: SQVTM and ANQGSEA. The DNA of the CDR3 is TGCAGCGTTGTAGGGGGACAAGAGACCCAGTACTTC. As protein: CSVVGGQETQYF.

This clone was observed a single time. This chain uses TRBV12-5 with TRBJ2-1, with 7 bases fitting TRBD2. Looked up from germline, CDR1 is LGHNT and CDR2 is FRNRAP. Unmatched junction bases numbered 4, after V lost 9 bases and J lost 2 bases. CDR3 length: 13 amino acids. The CDR3 reads CASTSAPYNEQFF. In DNA form, the CDR3 reads TGTGCTAGCACTAGCGCCCCCTACAATGAGCAGTTCTTC.

The genes are TRBV28 and TRBJ1-3; the D is unclear. The CDR3 extends over 15 amino acids. The V and J ends lost 6 bases and 4 bases respectively, with 16 bases between them. Germline V gene sequence: CDR1 MDHEN, CDR2 SYDVKM. CDR3 protein: CASSSPGRRGNTIYF. CDR3 bases: TGTGCCAGCAGCTCCCCGGGGAGGCGGGGAAACACCATATATTTT.

The sample holds a few counts of this clone. V gene TRBV7-3 combines with J gene TRBJ1-1; 8 nucleotides agree with TRBD1. The CDR3 loop spans 15 amino acids. V trimming: 1 base; J trimming: 5 bases; junction bases outside the gene matches: 6. Per the germline V gene, CDR1 is SGHTA and CDR2 is FQGTGA. The CDR3 loop is CASSLNQGARTEAFF. The CDR3 DNA sequence: TGTGCCAGCAGCTTAAATCAGGGGGCACGGACTGAAGCTTTCTTT.